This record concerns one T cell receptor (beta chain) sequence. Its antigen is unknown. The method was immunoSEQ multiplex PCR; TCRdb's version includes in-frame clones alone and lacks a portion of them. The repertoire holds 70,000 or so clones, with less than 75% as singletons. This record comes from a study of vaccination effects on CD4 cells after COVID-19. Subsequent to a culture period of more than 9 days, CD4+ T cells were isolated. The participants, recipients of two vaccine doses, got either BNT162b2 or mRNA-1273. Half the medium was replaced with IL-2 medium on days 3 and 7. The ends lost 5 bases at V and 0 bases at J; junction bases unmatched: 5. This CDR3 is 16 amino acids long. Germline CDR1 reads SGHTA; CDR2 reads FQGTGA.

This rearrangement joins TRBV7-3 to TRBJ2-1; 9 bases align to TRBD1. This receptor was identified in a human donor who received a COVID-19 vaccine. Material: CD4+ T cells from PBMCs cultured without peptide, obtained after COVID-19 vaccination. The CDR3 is CASSRQGDSSYNEQFF. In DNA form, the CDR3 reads TGTGCCAGCAGCCGACAGGGGGATAGCTCCTACAATGAGCAGTTCTTC.